The clone carrying this T cell receptor (beta chain) was counted between two and nine times. Generated by immunoSEQ multiplex PCR, the TCRdb table keeps only in-frame clones and is missing some. This sample has 40,000 to 60,000 clones, with approximately 91% found just once. This CDR3 has 11 residues. V gave up 7 bases and J gave up 0 bases, with 3 bases separating them. Germline loops: CDR1 MNHNY, CDR2 SVGAGI (reference sequence). The sample belongs to a study of T cell changes during pregnancy in multiple sclerosis. The chain is built from TRBV6-6 and TRBJ1-1; D gene unclear. This TCR derives from a female donor with multiple sclerosis, enrolled in a pregnancy study. The material was CD4+ T cells from peripheral blood mononuclear cells, obtained in the third trimester of pregnancy. CDR3 bases: TGTGCCAGCACGGTGAACACTGAAGCTTTCTTT. Its translation is CASTVNTEAFF.